This T cell receptor (beta chain) derives from a study of blood T cell repertoires in COVID-19. In the study overall: From the United States, Italy and Spain came samples of acute and convalescent COVID-19. Sample material is recorded as cDNA or gDNA derived from T cells, B-cell-depleted T cells, or PBMCs.

How the authors handled the data: For nucleated cells, counts were estimated from reference gene primer amplification. TCRdb's copy holds only in-frame clones and misses some; the assay was immunoSEQ multiplex PCR. The V and J calls and clone size are taken from that table; D and trimming were inferred from the DNA. Of a few hundred thousand clones listed, about nine tenths are singletons. Seattle patient enrollment occurred during active infection, with longitudinal follow-up thereafter. CDR1 is WSHSY, CDR2 SAAADI, per germline. This CDR3 has 14 residues. Trimming pared 0 bases from V and 3 bases from J, leaving 9 bases between.

The chain has TRBV10-2 and TRBJ2-7; D may be TRBD2 (5 bases). Sequenced input: peripheral blood. The sequence came from a person in their late teens or twenties with COVID-19, enrolled during active disease. This chain's CDR3 is CASSESRDFYEQYF. The CDR3 DNA is TGCGCCAGCAGTGAGTCGAGGGATTTCTACGAGCAGTACTTC.